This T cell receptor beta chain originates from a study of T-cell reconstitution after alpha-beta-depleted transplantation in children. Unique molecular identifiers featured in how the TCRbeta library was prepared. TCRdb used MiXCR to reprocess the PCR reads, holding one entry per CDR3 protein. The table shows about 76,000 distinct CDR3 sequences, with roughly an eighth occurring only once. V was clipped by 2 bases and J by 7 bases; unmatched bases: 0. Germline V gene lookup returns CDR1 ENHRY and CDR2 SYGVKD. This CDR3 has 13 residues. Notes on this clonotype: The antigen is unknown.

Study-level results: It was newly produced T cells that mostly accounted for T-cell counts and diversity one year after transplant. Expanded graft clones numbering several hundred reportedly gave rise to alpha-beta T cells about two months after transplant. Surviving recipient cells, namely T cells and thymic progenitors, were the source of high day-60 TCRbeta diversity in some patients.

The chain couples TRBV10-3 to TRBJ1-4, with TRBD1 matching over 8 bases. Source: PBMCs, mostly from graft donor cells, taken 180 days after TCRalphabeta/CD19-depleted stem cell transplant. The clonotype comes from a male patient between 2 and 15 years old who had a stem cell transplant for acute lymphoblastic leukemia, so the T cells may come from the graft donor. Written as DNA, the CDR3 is TGTGCCATCAGTGAGACAGGGGGTGAAAAACTGTTTTTT. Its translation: CAISETGGEKLFF.